This record covers a single T cell receptor beta chain. Its antigen is unknown. TCR beta CDR3 regions were amplified from RNA transcripts. TCR CDR3 underwent first-round RT-PCR with the HTBI primer set. Each CDR3 protein is one row after TCRdb ran MiXCR on the multiplex PCR reads. Counted here are around 700,000 distinct CDR3 sequences, over 15% occurring once; the ten biggest clones make up roughly 17%. CDR1 and CDR2 from the germline V gene are MNHNS and SASEGT. Losses at the gene ends were 8 bases for V and 3 bases for J; bases not matched to a gene: 8. The CDR3 extends over 15 amino acids. These data belong to a study of T cells in Graves' hyperthyroidism and ophthalmopathy. Regarding the study as a whole: Blood held most thyroid clonotypes expanded above 0.001 frequency.

Uncontrolled infection, other autoimmune disease, pregnancy and lactation each barred patients from inclusion. Blood was obtained at the first hyperthyroidism diagnosis, which preceded any ophthalmopathy symptoms. The sample consisted of blood. The receptor was isolated from a woman in her 50s with Graves' hyperthyroidism that later progressed to Graves' ophthalmopathy. J is TRBJ1-4 and V is TRBV6-1; 8 bases are shared with TRBD1. The CDR3, as DNA: TGTGCCAGCCGAAAGGACAGGGTCGCTAATGAAAAACTGTTTTTT. This gives the protein CASRKDRVANEKLFF.